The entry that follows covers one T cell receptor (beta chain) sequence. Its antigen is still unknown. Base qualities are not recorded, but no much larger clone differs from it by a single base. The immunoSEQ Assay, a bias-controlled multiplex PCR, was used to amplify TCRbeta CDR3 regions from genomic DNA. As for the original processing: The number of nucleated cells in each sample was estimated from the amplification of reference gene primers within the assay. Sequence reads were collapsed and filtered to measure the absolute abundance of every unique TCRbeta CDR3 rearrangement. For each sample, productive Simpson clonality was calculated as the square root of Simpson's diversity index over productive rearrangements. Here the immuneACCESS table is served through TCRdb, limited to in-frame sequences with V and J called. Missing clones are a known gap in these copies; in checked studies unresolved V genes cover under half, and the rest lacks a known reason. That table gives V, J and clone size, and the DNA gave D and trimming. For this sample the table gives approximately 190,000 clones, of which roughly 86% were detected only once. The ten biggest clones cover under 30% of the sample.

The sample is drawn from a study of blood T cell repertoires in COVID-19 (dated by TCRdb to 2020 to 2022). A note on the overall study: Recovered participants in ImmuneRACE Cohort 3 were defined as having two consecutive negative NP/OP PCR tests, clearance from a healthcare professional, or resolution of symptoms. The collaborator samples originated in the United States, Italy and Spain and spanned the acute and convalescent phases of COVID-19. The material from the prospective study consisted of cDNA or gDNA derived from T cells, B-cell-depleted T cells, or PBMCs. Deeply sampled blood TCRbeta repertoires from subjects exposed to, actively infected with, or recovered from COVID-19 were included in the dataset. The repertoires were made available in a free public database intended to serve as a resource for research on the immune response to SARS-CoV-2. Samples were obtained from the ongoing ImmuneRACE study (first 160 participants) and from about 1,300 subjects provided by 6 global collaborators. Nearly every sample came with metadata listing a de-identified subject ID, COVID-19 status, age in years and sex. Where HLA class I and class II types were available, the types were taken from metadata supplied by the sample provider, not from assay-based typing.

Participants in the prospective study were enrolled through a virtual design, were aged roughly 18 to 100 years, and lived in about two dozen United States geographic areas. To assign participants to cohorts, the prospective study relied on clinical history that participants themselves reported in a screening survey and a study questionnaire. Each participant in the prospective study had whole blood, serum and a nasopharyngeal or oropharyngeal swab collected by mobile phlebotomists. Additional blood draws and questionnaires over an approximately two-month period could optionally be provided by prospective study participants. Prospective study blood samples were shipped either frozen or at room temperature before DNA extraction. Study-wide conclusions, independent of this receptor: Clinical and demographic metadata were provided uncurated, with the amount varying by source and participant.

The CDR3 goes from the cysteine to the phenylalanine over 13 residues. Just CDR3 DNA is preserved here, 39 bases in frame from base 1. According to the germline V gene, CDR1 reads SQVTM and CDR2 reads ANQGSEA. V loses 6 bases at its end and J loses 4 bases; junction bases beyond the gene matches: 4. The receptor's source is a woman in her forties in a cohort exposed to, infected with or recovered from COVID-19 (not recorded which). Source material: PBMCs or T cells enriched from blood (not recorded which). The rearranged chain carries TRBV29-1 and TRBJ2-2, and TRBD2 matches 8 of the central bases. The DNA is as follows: TGCAGCGTCGGACTAGCAGCCACCGGGGAGCTGTTTTTT. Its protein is CSVGLAATGELFF.